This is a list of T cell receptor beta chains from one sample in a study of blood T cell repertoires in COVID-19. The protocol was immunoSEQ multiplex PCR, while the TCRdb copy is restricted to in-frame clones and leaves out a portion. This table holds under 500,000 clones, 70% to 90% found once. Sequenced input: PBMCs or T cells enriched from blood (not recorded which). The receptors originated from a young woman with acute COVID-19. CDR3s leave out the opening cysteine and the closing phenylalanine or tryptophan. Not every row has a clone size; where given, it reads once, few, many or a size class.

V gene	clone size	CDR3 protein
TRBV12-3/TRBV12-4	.	ASSLGSVYEQY
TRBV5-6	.	ASSSNSGSDTQY
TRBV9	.	ASSVDGGDEQY
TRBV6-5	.	ASSYGQRLNTEAF
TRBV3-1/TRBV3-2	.	ASSPAGTGQEETQY
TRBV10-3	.	AISETTYEQY
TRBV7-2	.	ASSPTGGGYNEQF
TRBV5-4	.	ASSLKSQDTQY
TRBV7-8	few	ASSLEGADTEAF
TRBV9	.	ASSVGQGVAYEQY
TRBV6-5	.	ASSYGAGVNSPLH
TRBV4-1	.	ASSQERGVGNTIY
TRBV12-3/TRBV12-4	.	ASSLNRENGYT
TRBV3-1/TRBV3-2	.	ASSRGTSGSSGETQY
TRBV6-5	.	ASSTLRQGSALQY
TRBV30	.	AWIGGSGYT
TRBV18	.	ASSPQVSANEKLF
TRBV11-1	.	ASSSQGYEQY
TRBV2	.	ASGQGNQPQH
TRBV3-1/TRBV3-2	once	ASSARDRSPGLAGGRSSYEQY
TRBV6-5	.	ASTQGSNQPQH
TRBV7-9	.	ASSLLEGNSGNTIY
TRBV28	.	ASSLSVGGATGYT
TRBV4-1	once	ASSQGLGLAGGADTQY
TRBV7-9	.	ASSFLQGQGAYEQY
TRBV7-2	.	ASSMTSGVRNEQF
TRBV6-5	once	ASKERAEGGNTIY
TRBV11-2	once	ASSLGQGTNQPQH